A selection of T cell receptor beta chains follows, all from one sample in a study of blood T cell repertoires in COVID-19. Using immunoSEQ multiplex PCR, the repertoire was profiled, and TCRdb retains in-frame clones only, with some absent. This table has about 200,000 clones, about 85% appearing once. Material: peripheral blood. The receptor set was obtained from a man between 60 and 75 years old with COVID-19, enrolled during active disease. CDR3s include the opening cysteine and the closing phenylalanine or tryptophan. The order of the fields is CDR3 protein, CDR3 DNA, clone size, V gene, D gene, J gene. The D gene is left open where the match is weak. The listing skips clone size in some rows; elsewhere it reads once, few, many or a size class.

CDR3aa: CASSSTMSPSEKLFF
CDR3nt: TGTGCCAGCAGCTCCACCATGTCACCTAGCGAAAAACTGTTTTTT
abundance: -
v_gene: TRBV9
d_gene: -
j_gene: TRBJ1-4

CDR3aa: CASSLAPGLGAVTGELFF
CDR3nt: TGTGCCAGCAGCTTAGCGCCGGGGTTGGGGGCGGTCACCGGGGAGCTGTTTTTT
abundance: -
v_gene: TRBV7-2
d_gene: -
j_gene: TRBJ2-2

CDR3aa: CASSQGIGTGSLYEQYF
CDR3nt: TGTGCCAGCAGCCAAGGTATCGGGACAGGGTCCCTTTACGAGCAGTACTTC
abundance: -
v_gene: TRBV14
d_gene: TRBD1
j_gene: TRBJ2-7

CDR3aa: CASSLASQRGGELFF
CDR3nt: TGCGCCAGCAGCTTGGCGAGTCAGCGGGGTGGGGAGCTGTTTTTT
abundance: -
v_gene: TRBV5-1
d_gene: TRBD2
j_gene: TRBJ2-2

CDR3aa: CASSLSGGAGEKLFF
CDR3nt: TGCGCCAGCAGCTTGTCAGGGGGCGCAGGTGAAAAACTGTTTTTT
abundance: -
v_gene: TRBV5-1
d_gene: TRBD1
j_gene: TRBJ1-4

CDR3aa: CAISPTGVTGNTIYF
CDR3nt: TGTGCCATCAGTCCCACCGGAGTGACTGGAAACACCATATATTTT
abundance: -
v_gene: TRBV10-3
d_gene: -
j_gene: TRBJ1-3

CDR3aa: CASTIDRAGFRLFF
CDR3nt: TGTGCCAGCACCATAGACAGGGCGGGATTTAGACTGTTTTTT
abundance: once
v_gene: TRBV28
d_gene: TRBD1
j_gene: TRBJ1-4

CDR3aa: CATSSGTDGYTF
CDR3nt: TGTGCCACCTCGTCCGGGACAGATGGCTACACCTTC
abundance: -
v_gene: TRBV24-1
d_gene: TRBD1
j_gene: TRBJ1-2

CDR3aa: CAWQRGRLPNEKLFF
CDR3nt: TGTGCCTGGCAAAGGGGGCGACTACCTAATGAAAAACTGTTTTTT
abundance: -
v_gene: TRBV30
d_gene: TRBD1
j_gene: TRBJ1-4

CDR3aa: CASSATSGRAGETQYF
CDR3nt: TGTGCCAGTAGTGCAACTAGCGGGAGGGCCGGGGAGACCCAGTACTTC
abundance: -
v_gene: TRBV19
d_gene: TRBD2
j_gene: TRBJ2-5

CDR3aa: CASSAVAGRHEQYF
CDR3nt: TGTGCCAGCAGTGCAGTGGCAGGGAGGCACGAGCAGTACTTC
abundance: once
v_gene: TRBV27
d_gene: -
j_gene: TRBJ2-7

CDR3aa: CASSSGAVADNSPLHF
CDR3nt: TGTGCCAGCAGCTCAGGGGCGGTCGCCGATAATTCACCCCTCCACTTT
abundance: -
v_gene: TRBV7-8
d_gene: -
j_gene: TRBJ1-6

CDR3aa: CASSGRGNGYTF
CDR3nt: TGTGCCAGCAGTGGGAGGGGGAATGGCTACACCTTC
abundance: once
v_gene: TRBV12-3/TRBV12-4
d_gene: -
j_gene: TRBJ1-2

CDR3aa: CASRGQGQIYGYTF
CDR3nt: TGTGCCAGCAGGGGACAGGGTCAAATTTATGGCTACACCTTC
abundance: -
v_gene: TRBV28
d_gene: TRBD1
j_gene: TRBJ1-2

CDR3aa: CASSLGTVYEQYF
CDR3nt: TGTGCCAGCAGTTTGGGGACAGTATACGAGCAGTACTTC
abundance: -
v_gene: TRBV27
d_gene: TRBD1
j_gene: TRBJ2-7

CDR3aa: CASSLAGGAAGNTIYF
CDR3nt: TGTGCCAGCAGTTTAGCGGGGGGCGCTGCTGGAAACACCATATATTTT
abundance: few
v_gene: TRBV27
d_gene: -
j_gene: TRBJ1-3

CDR3aa: CARSLWDRLSSYNSPLHF
CDR3nt: TGTGCCAGAAGCTTGTGGGACAGGTTGAGCTCCTATAATTCACCCCTCCACTTT
abundance: -
v_gene: TRBV5-3
d_gene: TRBD1
j_gene: TRBJ1-6

CDR3aa: CASSPQGRGHNEQFF
CDR3nt: TGTGCCAGCAGCCCTCAGGGGAGGGGACACAATGAGCAGTTCTTC
abundance: -
v_gene: TRBV7-3
d_gene: -
j_gene: TRBJ2-1

CDR3aa: CASSYSLRMSSDTQYF
CDR3nt: TGTGCCAGCAGTTACTCTCTGAGGATGTCGTCAGATACGCAGTATTTT
abundance: -
v_gene: TRBV6-6
d_gene: -
j_gene: TRBJ2-3

CDR3aa: CASTAQGREKLFF
CDR3nt: TGTGCCAGCACAGCACAGGGTCGAGAAAAACTGTTTTTT
abundance: -
v_gene: TRBV7-9
d_gene: -
j_gene: TRBJ1-4

CDR3aa: CASRRTSGILGEQYF
CDR3nt: TGTGCCAGCAGACGGACTAGCGGCATTCTGGGGGAGCAGTACTTC
abundance: -
v_gene: TRBV28
d_gene: TRBD2
j_gene: TRBJ2-7

CDR3aa: CASSLTGGWYEQYF
CDR3nt: TGTGCCAGCAGCTTAACAGGGGGCTGGTACGAGCAGTACTTC
abundance: -
v_gene: TRBV9
d_gene: TRBD1
j_gene: TRBJ2-7

CDR3aa: CSVSPGGDTGELFF
CDR3nt: TGCAGCGTTTCCCCGGGGGGTGACACCGGGGAGCTGTTTTTT
abundance: -
v_gene: TRBV29-1
d_gene: TRBD2
j_gene: TRBJ2-2

CDR3aa: CASSPLPGGGTEAFF
CDR3nt: TGTGCCAGCAGTCCCCTGCCAGGGGGCGGGACTGAAGCTTTCTTT
abundance: -
v_gene: TRBV6-5
d_gene: TRBD1
j_gene: TRBJ1-1

CDR3aa: CASSYPQGNSYEQYF
CDR3nt: TGCGCCAGCAGCTACCCACAGGGAAACTCCTACGAGCAGTACTTC
abundance: once
v_gene: TRBV5-1
d_gene: -
j_gene: TRBJ2-7

CDR3aa: CASSPRGPQGANVLTF
CDR3nt: TGTGCCAGCAGCCCCCGCGGCCCTCAGGGGGCCAACGTCCTGACTTTC
abundance: -
v_gene: TRBV3-1/TRBV3-2
d_gene: -
j_gene: TRBJ2-6

CDR3aa: CASSYLQTTEAFF
CDR3nt: TGTGCCAGCAGTTACTTACAGACCACTGAAGCTTTCTTT
abundance: -
v_gene: TRBV6-5
d_gene: -
j_gene: TRBJ1-1

CDR3aa: CASSWGGSSYNEQFF
CDR3nt: TGTGCCAGCAGTTGGGGGGGTAGCTCCTACAATGAGCAGTTCTTC
abundance: -
v_gene: TRBV6-5
d_gene: TRBD2
j_gene: TRBJ2-1

CDR3aa: CASINRGRSQETQYF
CDR3nt: TGTGCCAGCATCAACAGGGGGCGAAGTCAAGAGACCCAGTACTTC
abundance: -
v_gene: TRBV6-5
d_gene: TRBD1
j_gene: TRBJ2-5

CDR3aa: CASSLDSDSFKTPLHF
CDR3nt: TGCGCCAGCAGCTTGGATAGTGACAGCTTCAAGACACCCCTCCACTTT
abundance: -
v_gene: TRBV5-1
d_gene: -
j_gene: TRBJ1-6

CDR3aa: CASSLEPNRGRAFF
CDR3nt: TGTGCCAGCAGCTTAGAGCCTAACAGGGGGCGAGCTTTCTTT
abundance: -
v_gene: TRBV11-2
d_gene: TRBD1
j_gene: TRBJ1-1

CDR3aa: CAWSAHPGQGARMNTEAFF
CDR3nt: TGTGCCTGGAGCGCCCATCCGGGACAGGGGGCCCGTATGAACACTGAAGCTTTCTTT
abundance: once
v_gene: TRBV30
d_gene: TRBD1
j_gene: TRBJ1-1

CDR3aa: CASSPGQGISYEQYF
CDR3nt: TGTGCCAGCAGCCCCGGACAGGGTATAAGCTACGAGCAGTACTTC
abundance: -
v_gene: TRBV28
d_gene: TRBD1
j_gene: TRBJ2-7

CDR3aa: CASSPGLAMETQYF
CDR3nt: TGTGCCAGCAGCCCGGGACTAGCTATGGAGACCCAGTACTTC
abundance: -
v_gene: TRBV11-2
d_gene: TRBD2
j_gene: TRBJ2-5

CDR3aa: CASSPRTGQRNEQFF
CDR3nt: TGTGCCAGCTCACCAAGGACAGGTCAGCGCAATGAGCAGTTCTTC
abundance: -
v_gene: TRBV18
d_gene: TRBD1
j_gene: TRBJ2-1

CDR3aa: CASRPTGDSNQPQHF
CDR3nt: TGCGCCAGCAGACCGACAGGTGATAGCAATCAGCCCCAGCATTTT
abundance: -
v_gene: TRBV10-2
d_gene: -
j_gene: TRBJ1-5

CDR3aa: CASSQDGLGGEQYF
CDR3nt: TGCGCCAGCAGCCAAGACGGTCTCGGCGGAGAGCAGTACTTC
abundance: -
v_gene: TRBV4-1
d_gene: -
j_gene: TRBJ2-7

CDR3aa: CASSWGQLNTEAFF
CDR3nt: TGTGCCAGCAGCTGGGGACAGCTGAACACTGAAGCTTTCTTT
abundance: -
v_gene: TRBV5-6
d_gene: TRBD1
j_gene: TRBJ1-1

CDR3aa: CASSVAQGASGELFF
CDR3nt: TGTGCCAGCAGCGTGGCGCAGGGGGCCTCCGGGGAGCTGTTTTTT
abundance: -
v_gene: TRBV9
d_gene: TRBD1
j_gene: TRBJ2-2

CDR3aa: CASKLAGWGAGELFF
CDR3nt: TGCGCCAGCAAGTTAGCGGGCTGGGGGGCCGGGGAGCTGTTTTTT
abundance: -
v_gene: TRBV5-1
d_gene: TRBD2
j_gene: TRBJ2-2

CDR3aa: CASSEFDRNNEQFF
CDR3nt: TGTGCCAGCAGTGAGTTCGACAGAAACAATGAGCAGTTCTTC
abundance: -
v_gene: TRBV2
d_gene: -
j_gene: TRBJ2-1

CDR3aa: CASLKGEQGGNEQYF
CDR3nt: TGTGCCAGCCTCAAGGGGGAACAGGGGGGAAACGAGCAGTACTTC
abundance: once
v_gene: TRBV6-5
d_gene: TRBD1
j_gene: TRBJ2-7

CDR3aa: CASSLTSGRDEQYF
CDR3nt: TGCGCCAGCAGCTTGACTAGCGGGAGGGACGAGCAGTACTTC
abundance: -
v_gene: TRBV5-1
d_gene: TRBD2
j_gene: TRBJ2-7

CDR3aa: CASSYGGQGLRSNQPQHF
CDR3nt: TGTGCCAGCAGTTACGGGGGACAGGGGCTTCGTAGCAATCAGCCCCAGCATTTT
abundance: -
v_gene: TRBV6-2/TRBV6-3
d_gene: TRBD1
j_gene: TRBJ1-5

CDR3aa: CASSQIAGTLGNEQFF
CDR3nt: TGTGCCAGCAGCCAAATAGCGGGAACGCTGGGGAATGAGCAGTTCTTC
abundance: few
v_gene: TRBV3-1/TRBV3-2
d_gene: TRBD2
j_gene: TRBJ2-1

CDR3aa: CAWSVGGLSYEQYF
CDR3nt: TGTGCCTGGAGTGTAGGAGGCCTCTCCTACGAGCAGTACTTC
abundance: -
v_gene: TRBV30
d_gene: -
j_gene: TRBJ2-7

CDR3aa: CAWSEHRLLGTDTQYF
CDR3nt: TGTGCCTGGAGCGAGCACCGACTTTTGGGCACAGATACGCAGTATTTT
abundance: -
v_gene: TRBV30
d_gene: -
j_gene: TRBJ2-3

CDR3aa: CSVRRGAEAFF
CDR3nt: TGCAGCGTCCGCAGGGGCGCTGAAGCTTTCTTT
abundance: -
v_gene: TRBV29-1
d_gene: -
j_gene: TRBJ1-1

CDR3aa: CASSVGQGPSYEQYF
CDR3nt: TGTGCCAGCAGCGTAGGGCAGGGTCCCTCCTACGAGCAGTACTTC
abundance: -
v_gene: TRBV9
d_gene: -
j_gene: TRBJ2-7

CDR3aa: CASSQGNRVRNTIYF
CDR3nt: TGTGCCAGCAGCCAGGGAAACAGGGTTAGAAACACCATATATTTT
abundance: -
v_gene: TRBV3-1/TRBV3-2
d_gene: -
j_gene: TRBJ1-3

CDR3aa: CASSYSALTGANVLTF
CDR3nt: TGTGCCAGCAGTTACTCGGCACTAACTGGGGCCAACGTCCTGACTTTC
abundance: -
v_gene: TRBV6-5
d_gene: -
j_gene: TRBJ2-6

CDR3aa: CASSQRGRMNTEAFF
CDR3nt: TGTGCCAGCTCACAAAGGGGCCGGATGAACACTGAAGCTTTCTTT
abundance: -
v_gene: TRBV18
d_gene: -
j_gene: TRBJ1-1

CDR3aa: CASSPTIWTGRAEAFF
CDR3nt: TGTGCCAGCAGCCCCACCATTTGGACAGGGAGGGCTGAAGCTTTCTTT
abundance: -
v_gene: TRBV3-1/TRBV3-2
d_gene: TRBD1
j_gene: TRBJ1-1

CDR3aa: CASSSSVGAQYF
CDR3nt: TGTGCCAGCAGCTCCTCCGTGGGCGCACAGTACTTC
abundance: -
v_gene: TRBV7-2
d_gene: -
j_gene: TRBJ2-5

CDR3aa: CASSLGPGSYEQYF
CDR3nt: TGTGCCAGCAGCTTAGGGCCAGGCTCCTACGAGCAGTACTTC
abundance: -
v_gene: TRBV11-2
d_gene: -
j_gene: TRBJ2-7